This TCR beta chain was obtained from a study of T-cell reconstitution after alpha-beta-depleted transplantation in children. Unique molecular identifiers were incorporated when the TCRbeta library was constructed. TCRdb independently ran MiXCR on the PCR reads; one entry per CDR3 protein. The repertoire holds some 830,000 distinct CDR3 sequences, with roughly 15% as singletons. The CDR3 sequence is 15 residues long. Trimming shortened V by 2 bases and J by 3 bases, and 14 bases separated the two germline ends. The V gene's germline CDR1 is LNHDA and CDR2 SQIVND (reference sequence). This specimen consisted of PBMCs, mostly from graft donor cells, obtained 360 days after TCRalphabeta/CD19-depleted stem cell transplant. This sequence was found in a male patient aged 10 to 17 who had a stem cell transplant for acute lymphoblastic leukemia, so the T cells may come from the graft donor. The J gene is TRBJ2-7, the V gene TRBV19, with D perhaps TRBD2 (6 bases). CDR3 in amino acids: CASSISTSPIYEQYF. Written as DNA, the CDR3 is TGTGCCAGTAGTATATCTACTAGCCCAATCTACGAGCAGTACTTC. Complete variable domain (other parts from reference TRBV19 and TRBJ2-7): DGGITQSPKYLFRKEGQNVTLSCEQNLNHDAMYWYRQDPGQGLRLIYYSQIVNDFQKGDIAEGYSVSREKKESFPLTVTSAQKNPTAFYLCASSISTSPIYEQYFGPGTRLTVT.